Below are 10 T cell receptor beta chains sequenced from a single sample in a study of cytomegalovirus exposure and HLA in healthy donors. Both 60 Vbeta primers and 13 Jbeta primers went into the PCR. The method was immunoSEQ multiplex PCR; TCRdb's version includes in-frame clones alone and lacks a portion of them. In all, the sample yields under 100,000 clones. The sequenced material came from PBMCs. The receptors stem from a man aged 30 to 39 in good health and CMV-seronegative.

The V call is TRBV11-3, the J call TRBJ1-1; D may be TRBD1 (6 bases). V was trimmed by 5 bases and J by 1 base, leaving 17 bases between them. This CDR3 spans 16 amino acids. Looked up from germline, CDR1 is SGHNT and CDR2 is YENEEA. The CDR3 spells CASSKGGADGNTEAFF. CDR3 in DNA: TGTGCCAGCAGCAAGGGGGGGGCGGATGGGAACACTGAAGCTTTCTTT.

The chain has TRBV5-1 and TRBJ1-4; D remains unclear. CDR3 length: 13 residues. Germline-derived CDR1 and CDR2 are SGHRS and YFSETQ. V was cut by 0 bases and J by 4 bases, with 4 bases left in between. The CDR3: CASSLDFNEKLFF. Written as DNA, the CDR3 is TGCGCCAGCAGCTTGGACTTTAATGAAAAACTGTTTTTT.

The V call is TRBV18, the J call TRBJ2-3; 8 bases match TRBD1. The ends lost 6 bases at V and 5 bases at J; junction bases unmatched: 4. Germline V gene lookup returns CDR1 KGHSH and CDR2 LQKENI. The CDR3 is 13 residues long. CDR3 DNA sequence: TGTGCCAGCTCGACAGGGGTCGTAGATACGCAGTATTTT. This gives the protein CASSTGVVDTQYF.

This chain uses TRBV9 with TRBJ2-7; TRBD1 is a possible D gene (6 bases). This CDR3 comprises 14 residues. Between the trimmed V and J ends, which lost 0 bases and 6 bases, there was a span of 13 bases. Per germline, CDR1 SGDLS and CDR2 YYNGEE. CDR3 residues: CASSVEYRGSEQYF. CDR3 bases: TGTGCCAGCAGCGTAGAATATAGGGGGAGCGAGCAGTACTTC.

The gene calls are TRBV28 and TRBJ1-5; no clear D. V was clipped by 3 bases and J by 7 bases, with 7 bases between them. Germline V CDR1 and CDR2: MDHEN, SYDVKM. The CDR3 consists of 12 residues. In DNA form, the CDR3 reads TGTGCCAGCAGTTTGTATCGGCAGCCCCAGCATTTT. This gives the protein CASSLYRQPQHF.

The rearrangement joins TRBV4-1 to TRBJ2-5; TRBD2 agrees at 13 bases. The germline V gene encodes CDR1 MGHRA and CDR2 YSYEKL. V gave up 4 bases and J gave up 3 bases; unmatched junction bases: 8. The CDR3 has 17 amino acids. Here the CDR3 reads CASSRRTSGSGEETQYF. The CDR3, as DNA: TGCGCCAGCAGCCGCAGGACTAGCGGGAGTGGGGAAGAGACCCAGTACTTC.

The chain uses TRBV29-1 and TRBJ1-2; 9 bases line up with TRBD1. Trimming cost V 6 bases and J 4 bases; bases outside gene matches: 6. The CDR3 extends over 13 amino acids. Germline V gene sequence: CDR1 SQVTM, CDR2 ANQGSEA. DNA for the CDR3: TGCAGCGTGGGGACAGGGATCGGCTATGGCTACACCTTC. Protein sequence: CSVGTGIGYGYTF. The full variable domain, with the rest looked up from reference TRBV29-1 and TRBJ1-2, is SAVISQKPSRDICQRGTSLTIQCQVDSQVTMMFWYRQQPGQSLTLIATANQGSEATYESGFVIDKFPISRPNLTFSTLTVSNMSPEDSSIYLCSVGTGIGYGYTFGSGTRLTVV.

The chain couples TRBV7-9 to TRBJ1-1, with 9 bases identical to TRBD1. Germline CDR1 and CDR2: SEHNR and FQNEAQ (reference sequence). This CDR3 is 15 amino acids long. V shed 4 bases, J shed 3 bases, and the junction held 6 bases outside the gene matches. The CDR3 DNA sequence: TGTGCCAGCAGCTCTCGGACAGGGGAGGACACTGAAGCTTTCTTT. It codes for CASSSRTGEDTEAFF. The full variable domain, completed using reference TRBV7-9 and TRBJ1-1, is DTGVSQNPRHKITKRGQNVTFRCDPISEHNRLYWYRQTLGQGPEFLTYFQNEAQLEKSRLLSDRFSAERPKGSFSTLEIQRTEQGDSAMYLCASSSRTGEDTEAFFGQGTRLTVV.

The V call is TRBV6-1, the J call TRBJ2-7; no definite D call. Germline V lookup: CDR1 MNHNS, CDR2 SASEGT. The V gene lost 2 bases and the J gene lost 4 bases, with 9 bases spanning the gap. This CDR3 spans 13 amino acids. The CDR3 region is CASSEWAVYEQYF. CDR3 nucleotides: TGTGCCAGCAGTGAATGGGCAGTTTACGAGCAGTACTTC.

The chain uses TRBV2 and TRBJ2-1; TRBD2 agrees at 7 bases. Trimming cost V 9 bases and J 2 bases; bases outside gene matches: 7. This CDR3 has 14 amino acids. Germline values: CDR1 SNHLY, CDR2 FYNNEI. CDR3 sequence (DNA): TGTGCCAGTGGACTCGGGACTACCTACAATGAGCAGTTCTTC. This gives the protein CASGLGTTYNEQFF.